The 11 T cell receptor beta chains below all came from one sample that was sequenced in a study of T-cell reconstitution after alpha-beta-depleted transplantation in children. Preparation of the TCRbeta library involved a method that used unique molecular identifiers. Via MiXCR, TCRdb re-called the PCR reads, giving one row per CDR3 protein. The table shows fewer than 200,000 distinct CDR3 sequences, with about 6.4% occurring only once. Sequencing was performed on PBMCs from the stem cell graft donor, taken from the stem cell graft. These receptors all stem from a human donor who donated a stem cell graft to a child with Wiskott-Aldrich syndrome.

This clonotype has a count of ten or more. The chain is built from TRBV27 and TRBJ1-3; D ambiguous. The CDR3 length is 13 residues. V lost 6 bases and J 4 bases, leaving 10 bases between the germline ends. The germline V gene encodes CDR1 MNHEY and CDR2 SMNVEV (reference sequence). The DNA of the CDR3 is TGTGCCAGCAGGGGTGTTTCGGGAAACACCATATATTTT. Protein: CASRGVSGNTIYF.

This clonotype was counted between two and nine times. The chain joins TRBV5-5 to TRBJ2-2; maybe TRBD2 (6 bases). Per germline, CDR1 SGHKS and CDR2 YYEKEE (reference sequence). Trimming shortened V by 0 bases and J by 3 bases, and 12 bases separated the two germline ends. The CDR3 runs to 16 residues. CDR3: CASSLAGGGDTGELFF. In DNA form, the CDR3 reads TGTGCCAGCAGCTTGGCAGGCGGAGGGGACACCGGGGAGCTGTTTTTT.

The chain is built from TRBV5-1 and TRBJ2-5, with a possible D match to TRBD1 (6 bases). Germline lookup yields CDR1 SGHRS and CDR2 YFSETQ. Trimming removed 0 bases from V and 3 bases from J, with 9 bases in between. The CDR3 covers 14 residues. The DNA for the CDR3 is TGCGCCAGCAGCTTGGACAGGGCAAAAGAGACCCAGTACTTC. Residues: CASSLDRAKETQYF.

The table lists this clonotype with many counts. This chain joins TRBV6-1 and TRBJ1-4, with D perhaps matching TRBD1 (5 bases). Trimming removed 7 bases at V and 8 bases at J, with 17 bases between. CDR1 and CDR2 from the germline V gene are MNHNS and SASEGT. The CDR3 runs to 14 residues. The CDR3 loop reads CASNGRGGGEKLFF. CDR3 DNA sequence: TGTGCCAGCAATGGTAGGGGAGGTGGCGAAAAACTGTTTTTT.

The sample holds a few counts of this clonotype. This chain connects TRBV6-2 or TRBV6-3 to TRBJ2-2, with TRBD1 matching over 10 bases. The CDR3 runs to 15 residues. Per the germline V gene, CDR1 is MNHEY and CDR2 is SVGEGT. With V trimmed by 5 bases and J by 4 bases, 4 bases remained unmatched. Here the CDR3 reads CASSDRGRSTGELFF. The DNA of the CDR3 is TGTGCCAGCAGTGACAGGGGGCGCAGCACCGGGGAGCTGTTTTTT.

This clonotype was seen many times. V and J are TRBV6-1 and TRBJ2-3; D is undetermined. The ends were cut back, 3 bases at V and 0 bases at J, with 7 bases in the middle. The CDR3 has 14 residues. In germline, CDR1 is MNHNS, CDR2 SASEGT. The DNA for the CDR3 is TGTGCCAGCAGTGAGGGCGGAAGCACAGATACGCAGTATTTT. This codes for CASSEGGSTDTQYF.

This clonotype was counted ten times or more. The gene calls are TRBV5-1 and TRBJ2-5, with 7 bases fitting TRBD2. Germline CDR1 is SGHRS and CDR2 is YFSETQ. The CDR3 is 16 residues long. V dropped 7 bases and J dropped 0; count of bases not matched to a gene: 12. This CDR3 reads CASLIAPGGNQETQYF. As DNA, the CDR3 is TGCGCCAGCCTAATAGCCCCGGGAGGTAACCAAGAGACCCAGTACTTC. Using reference TRBV5-1 and TRBJ2-5 for the parts outside the CDR3, the full variable domain is KAGVTQTPRYLIKTRGQQVTLSCSPISGHRSVSWYQQTPGQGLQFLFEYFSETQRNKGNFPGRFSGRQFSNSRSEMNVSTLELGDSALYLCASLIAPGGNQETQYFGPGTRLLVL.

This clonotype was counted many times. The CDR3 is CSASLVLGRAEAFF. The CDR3 DNA reads as TGCAGCGCTTCGTTAGTGTTGGGAAGGGCTGAAGCTTTCTTT. The chain carries TRBV29-1 and TRBJ1-1; D ambiguous. The CDR3 is made up of 14 amino acids. Germline values: CDR1 SQVTM, CDR2 ANQGSEA. Deletions cut 7 bases from V and 6 bases from J, with 21 bases between.

This clonotype came up many times. V usage is TRBV24-1 and J usage is TRBJ2-5, with 10 positions matching TRBD2. J gave up 5 bases and V 3 bases, and 8 bases lay outside the gene matches. Per the germline V gene, CDR1 is KGHDR and CDR2 is SFDVKD. This CDR3 region has 16 residues. The DNA of the CDR3 is TGTGCCACCAGTGATAAGAAAAGCGGGGGGGCGGAGACCCAGTACTTC. The encoded protein is CATSDKKSGGAETQYF.

The chain carries TRBV28 and TRBJ1-1; TRBD1 might be the D (5 bases). Per the germline V gene, CDR1 is MDHEN and CDR2 is SYDVKM. V was pared by 2 bases and J by 2 bases, with 15 bases between. CDR3 length: 16 amino acids. In DNA, the CDR3 is TGTGCCAGCAGTTTAACTGATCGGACACCAAACACTGAAGCTTTCTTT. It codes for CASSLTDRTPNTEAFF.

This clonotype has at least ten counts. The chain has TRBV29-1 and TRBJ2-3; tentative D call: TRBD2 (6 bases). With 7 bases removed from V and 0 bases from J, the gap between germline ends came to 17 bases. The CDR3 has 15 amino acids. The germline V gene has CDR1 SQVTM and CDR2 ANQGSEA. CDR3 bases: TGCAGCGCGCGGGGCAGACTTGTAAGCACAGATACGCAGTATTTT. It translates to CSARGRLVSTDTQYF.